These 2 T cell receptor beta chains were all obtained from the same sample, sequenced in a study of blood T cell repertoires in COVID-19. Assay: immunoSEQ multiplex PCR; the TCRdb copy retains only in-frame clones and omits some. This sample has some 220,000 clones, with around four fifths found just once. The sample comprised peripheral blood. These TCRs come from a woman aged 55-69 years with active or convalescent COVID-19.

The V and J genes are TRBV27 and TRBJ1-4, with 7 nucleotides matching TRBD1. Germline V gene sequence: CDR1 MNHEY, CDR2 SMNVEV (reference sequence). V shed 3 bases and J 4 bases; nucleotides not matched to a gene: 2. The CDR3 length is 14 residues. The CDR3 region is CASSLDRINEKLFF. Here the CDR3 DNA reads TGTGCCAGCAGTTTGGACAGGATTAATGAAAAACTGTTTTTT.

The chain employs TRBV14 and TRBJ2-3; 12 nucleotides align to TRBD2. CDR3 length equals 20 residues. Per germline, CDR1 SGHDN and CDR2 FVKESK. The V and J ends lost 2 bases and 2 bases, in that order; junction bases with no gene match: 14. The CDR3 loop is CASSQWAGKTSGGDTDTQYF. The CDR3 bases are TGTGCCAGCAGCCAATGGGCTGGGAAGACTAGCGGGGGAGACACAGATACGCAGTATTTT.